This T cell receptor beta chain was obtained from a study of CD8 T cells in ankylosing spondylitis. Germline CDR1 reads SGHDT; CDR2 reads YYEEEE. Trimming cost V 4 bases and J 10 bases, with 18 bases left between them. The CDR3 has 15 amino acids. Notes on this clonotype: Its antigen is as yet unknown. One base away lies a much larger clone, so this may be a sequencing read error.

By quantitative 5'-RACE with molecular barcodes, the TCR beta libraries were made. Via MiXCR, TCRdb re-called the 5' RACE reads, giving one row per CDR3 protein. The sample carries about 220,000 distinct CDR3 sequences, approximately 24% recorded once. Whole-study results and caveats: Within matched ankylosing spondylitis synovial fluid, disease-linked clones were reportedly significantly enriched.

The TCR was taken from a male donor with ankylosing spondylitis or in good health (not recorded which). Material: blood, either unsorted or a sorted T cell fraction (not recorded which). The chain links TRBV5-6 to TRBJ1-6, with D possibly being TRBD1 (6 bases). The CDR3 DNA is TGTGCCAGCAGCATTCCCGGTATCGGGGGCTCACCCCTCCACTTT. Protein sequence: CASSIPGIGGSPLHF.